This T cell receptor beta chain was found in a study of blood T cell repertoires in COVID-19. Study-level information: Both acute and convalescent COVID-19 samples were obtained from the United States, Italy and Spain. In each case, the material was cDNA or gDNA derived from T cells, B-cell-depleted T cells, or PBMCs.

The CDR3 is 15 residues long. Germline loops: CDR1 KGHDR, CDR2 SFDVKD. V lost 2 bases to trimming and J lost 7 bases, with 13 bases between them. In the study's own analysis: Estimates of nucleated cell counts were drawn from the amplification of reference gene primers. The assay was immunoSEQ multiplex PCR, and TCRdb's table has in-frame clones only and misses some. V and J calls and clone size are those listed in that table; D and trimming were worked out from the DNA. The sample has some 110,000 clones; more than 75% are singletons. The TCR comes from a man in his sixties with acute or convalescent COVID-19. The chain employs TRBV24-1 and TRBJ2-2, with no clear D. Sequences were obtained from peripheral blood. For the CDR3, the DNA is TGTGCCACCAGTGATTGGGCCGCCCGACACGGGGAGCTGTTTTTT. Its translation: CATSDWAARHGELFF.